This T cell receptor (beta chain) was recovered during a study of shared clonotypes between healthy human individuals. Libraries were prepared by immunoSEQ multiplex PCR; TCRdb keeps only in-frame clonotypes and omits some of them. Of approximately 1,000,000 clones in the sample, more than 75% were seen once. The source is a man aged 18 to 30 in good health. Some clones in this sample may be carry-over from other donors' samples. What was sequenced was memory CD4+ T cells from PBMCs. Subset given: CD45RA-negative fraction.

The chain's CDR3 is CASSVGVGRGDGYTF. In nucleotides, the CDR3 is TGTGCCAGCAGCGTAGGGGTTGGGAGGGGCGACGGCTACACCTTC. This chain joins TRBV9 and TRBJ1-2, with D perhaps matching TRBD1 (5 bases). Germline V gene lookup returns CDR1 SGDLS and CDR2 YYNGEE. The CDR3 is made up of 15 amino acids. V lost 0 bases and J 8 bases, leaving 17 bases between the germline ends.